A selection of T cell receptor beta chains follows, all from one sample in a study of T cell responses to AZD1222 COVID-19 vaccine. The table came from immunoSEQ multiplex PCR; TCRdb's copy has only in-frame clones and leaves some out. The table shows over 150,000 clones, with roughly nine tenths occurring only once. The sequenced sample was peripheral blood, obtained on day 0 of AZD1222 vaccination. Every receptor here comes from an adult in good health. Each CDR3 is given with its conserved first and last residue. A D gene is named only where the DNA matches it firmly. Clone size, where shown, is once, few, many, or a class for clones that have expanded.

d_gene: .
j_gene: TRBJ1-1
abundance: .
v_gene: TRBV11-2
CDR3nt: TGTGCCAGCAGCTTAAACTCGAACACTGAAGCTTTCTTT
CDR3aa: CASSLNSNTEAFF

d_gene: TRBD2
j_gene: TRBJ2-5
abundance: .
v_gene: TRBV28
CDR3nt: TGTGCCAGCAGTCCTGGGACTAGAAAATTGGAGACCCAGTACTTC
CDR3aa: CASSPGTRKLETQYF

d_gene: TRBD1
j_gene: TRBJ1-4
abundance: .
v_gene: TRBV2
CDR3nt: TGTGCCAGCAATCCAATCAGGGGGGAAAAACTGTTTTTT
CDR3aa: CASNPIRGEKLFF

d_gene: TRBD1
j_gene: TRBJ1-6
abundance: .
v_gene: TRBV4-2
CDR3nt: TGTGCCAGCAGCCAAGTCTTCGACAGGGGAAGTTCGAATTCACCCCTCCACTTT
CDR3aa: CASSQVFDRGSSNSPLHF

d_gene: TRBD2
j_gene: TRBJ2-2
abundance: .
v_gene: TRBV5-1
CDR3nt: TGCGCCAGCAGCCCACCTAGCGGGGGTGAAACCGGGGAGCTGTTTTTT
CDR3aa: CASSPPSGGETGELFF

d_gene: .
j_gene: TRBJ2-4
abundance: few
v_gene: TRBV21-1
CDR3nt: TGTGCCAGCAGCAAAAGGCCCAGGGGGCAAAACATTCAGTACTTC
CDR3aa: CASSKRPRGQNIQYF

d_gene: TRBD1
j_gene: TRBJ1-2
abundance: .
v_gene: TRBV7-3
CDR3nt: TGTGCCAGCAGCCGGGGACAGCCCGGAGGTGGCTACACCTTC
CDR3aa: CASSRGQPGGGYTF

d_gene: TRBD1
j_gene: TRBJ2-5
abundance: .
v_gene: TRBV7-9
CDR3nt: TGTGCCAGCAGCTTAGCGGAGACAGGGGACCAAGAGACCCAGTACTTC
CDR3aa: CASSLAETGDQETQYF

d_gene: .
j_gene: TRBJ2-7
abundance: .
v_gene: TRBV28
CDR3nt: TGTGCCAGCACCTTGTCACAGTCCTACGAGCAGTACTTC
CDR3aa: CASTLSQSYEQYF

d_gene: .
j_gene: TRBJ2-7
abundance: once
v_gene: TRBV29-1
CDR3nt: TGCAGCACCTCTATGAGCAGCGCCTACGAGCAGTACTTC
CDR3aa: CSTSMSSAYEQYF

d_gene: .
j_gene: TRBJ1-5
abundance: .
v_gene: TRBV19
CDR3nt: TGTGCCAGTAGTCCCCTCGGAGAGGTTGGGACGCCCCAGCATTTT
CDR3aa: CASSPLGEVGTPQHF

d_gene: TRBD2
j_gene: TRBJ2-1
abundance: .
v_gene: TRBV10-3
CDR3nt: TGTGCCATCAGCCTTAGAGGCGGGGGGCCGTACAATGAGCAGTTCTTC
CDR3aa: CAISLRGGGPYNEQFF

d_gene: .
j_gene: TRBJ2-2
abundance: .
v_gene: TRBV2
CDR3nt: TGTGCCAGCAGGGGCACCGGGGAGCTGTTTTTT
CDR3aa: CASRGTGELFF

d_gene: TRBD2
j_gene: TRBJ2-7
abundance: .
v_gene: TRBV5-4
CDR3nt: TGTGCCAGCAGCCGGGCTGCGGGGGGCGGCGAGCAGTACTTC
CDR3aa: CASSRAAGGGEQYF

d_gene: .
j_gene: TRBJ1-4
abundance: .
v_gene: TRBV2
CDR3nt: TGTGCCACCACGGGGGGGTCCTTTTTCGAAAAACTGTTTTTT
CDR3aa: CATTGGSFFEKLFF

d_gene: .
j_gene: TRBJ1-2
abundance: .
v_gene: TRBV7-9
CDR3nt: TGTGCCAGCAGCCCCCAAGAGGCAGGGGTGAGTGGCTACACCTTC
CDR3aa: CASSPQEAGVSGYTF

d_gene: .
j_gene: TRBJ1-2
abundance: .
v_gene: TRBV4-1
CDR3nt: TGCGCCAGCAGCCGAAACAGCTTAGCTAACTATGGCTACACCTTC
CDR3aa: CASSRNSLANYGYTF

d_gene: .
j_gene: TRBJ1-1
abundance: once
v_gene: TRBV19
CDR3nt: TGTGCCAGTAGTATAGGGGCCACTGAAGCTTTCTTT
CDR3aa: CASSIGATEAFF

d_gene: .
j_gene: TRBJ1-3
abundance: .
v_gene: TRBV6-6
CDR3nt: TGTGCCAGCCATGCGGGAGGGGGAAACACCATATATTTT
CDR3aa: CASHAGGGNTIYF

d_gene: TRBD1
j_gene: TRBJ1-4
abundance: .
v_gene: TRBV11-2
CDR3nt: TGTGCCAGCAGAAATACAGGGGCAGATGAAAAACTGTTTTTT
CDR3aa: CASRNTGADEKLFF

d_gene: TRBD1
j_gene: TRBJ1-2
abundance: .
v_gene: TRBV7-2
CDR3nt: TGTGCCAGCAGCCCGAAGACAGGGACCCTCAACTATGGCTACACCTTC
CDR3aa: CASSPKTGTLNYGYTF

d_gene: .
j_gene: TRBJ1-1
abundance: few
v_gene: TRBV27
CDR3nt: TGTGCCAGCAGTCCACTCGACCTGAACACTGAAGCTTTCTTT
CDR3aa: CASSPLDLNTEAFF

d_gene: .
j_gene: TRBJ1-4
abundance: .
v_gene: TRBV3-1/TRBV3-2
CDR3nt: TGTGCCAGCAGCCCGAGGGGCCGGGAGGAAAAACTGTTTTTT
CDR3aa: CASSPRGREEKLFF

d_gene: .
j_gene: TRBJ2-3
abundance: .
v_gene: TRBV27
CDR3nt: TGTGCCAGCAGTCCGATGGTAAAGTCTCCCAGTGGTGAATTAGATACGCAGTATTTT
CDR3aa: CASSPMVKSPSGELDTQYF

d_gene: .
j_gene: TRBJ2-3
abundance: .
v_gene: TRBV5-1
CDR3nt: TGCGCCAGCAGCTGGAGCGGTTCCGATACGCAGTATTTT
CDR3aa: CASSWSGSDTQYF

d_gene: .
j_gene: TRBJ2-7
abundance: .
v_gene: TRBV7-2
CDR3nt: TGTGCCAGCAGCTCCCGCTACGAGCAGTACTTC
CDR3aa: CASSSRYEQYF

d_gene: .
j_gene: TRBJ1-3
abundance: .
v_gene: TRBV7-9
CDR3nt: TGTGCCAGCAGCTTAACATGGGGGCCCATATATTTT
CDR3aa: CASSLTWGPIYF

d_gene: TRBD2
j_gene: TRBJ2-7
abundance: once
v_gene: TRBV5-8
CDR3nt: TGTGCCAGCAGCTGGGTGGCGGGAGAATACGAGCAGTACTTC
CDR3aa: CASSWVAGEYEQYF

d_gene: .
j_gene: TRBJ2-7
abundance: .
v_gene: TRBV12-5
CDR3nt: TGTGCTAGTGCCCCCGAGGGGATCTACGAGCAGTACTTC
CDR3aa: CASAPEGIYEQYF

d_gene: .
j_gene: TRBJ2-2
abundance: .
v_gene: TRBV7-3
CDR3nt: TGTGCCAGCAGCGCGCAACCTCCGACTACCCCCGGGGAGCTGTTTTTT
CDR3aa: CASSAQPPTTPGELFF

d_gene: TRBD1
j_gene: TRBJ2-5
abundance: .
v_gene: TRBV5-1
CDR3nt: TGCGCCAGCAGCTTAACCGGGACAGGGTCAGAGACCCAGTACTTC
CDR3aa: CASSLTGTGSETQYF

d_gene: TRBD2
j_gene: TRBJ2-1
abundance: .
v_gene: TRBV7-6
CDR3nt: TGTGCCAGCAGCCTGACGGGACTAGCGGGAGTGGCCAATGAGCAGTTCTTC
CDR3aa: CASSLTGLAGVANEQFF

d_gene: .
j_gene: TRBJ1-5
abundance: .
v_gene: TRBV3-1/TRBV3-2
CDR3nt: TGTGCCAGCAGCCCCCGTGACAATCAGCCCCAGCATTTT
CDR3aa: CASSPRDNQPQHF

d_gene: .
j_gene: TRBJ1-2
abundance: once
v_gene: TRBV7-9
CDR3nt: TGTGCCAGCAGCTTAGGACCATCGCTTGATGGCTACACCTTC
CDR3aa: CASSLGPSLDGYTF

d_gene: .
j_gene: TRBJ2-2
abundance: .
v_gene: TRBV18
CDR3nt: TGTGCCAGCTCAGTACAGCCCAACACCGGGGAGCTGTTTTTT
CDR3aa: CASSVQPNTGELFF

d_gene: TRBD2
j_gene: TRBJ2-3
abundance: once
v_gene: TRBV23-1
CDR3nt: TGCGCCAGCAGTCCACCTAGCGGGAGAGAGGGCACAGATACGCAGTATTTT
CDR3aa: CASSPPSGREGTDTQYF

d_gene: .
j_gene: TRBJ2-7
abundance: .
v_gene: TRBV7-3
CDR3nt: TGTGCCAGCAGCTTAACAGGGCTAGACTACGAGCAGTACTTC
CDR3aa: CASSLTGLDYEQYF